A selection of T cell receptor beta chains follows, all from one sample in a study of identical twins. TCRdb used MiXCR to reprocess the 5' RACE reads, holding one entry per CDR3 protein. The sample has approximately 490,000 distinct CDR3 sequences, about a fifth seen once. This same sample was also taken into another study, of yellow fever vaccine responses in identical twins.

The sample consisted of CD4+ T cells sorted from blood. The source is a woman aged 18-30 years in good health. The conserved cysteine and the conserved F or W are not part of the CDR3 here. Size is omitted from some rows. Given values are once, few, many or a class for expanded clones.

clone size	J gene	V gene	CDR3 protein
NA	TRBJ2-1	TRBV12-3/TRBV12-4	ASSFLAGWLNEQF
few	TRBJ1-1	TRBV18	ASSPSTYPTAGTEAF
NA	TRBJ2-1	TRBV6-2/TRBV6-3	ASSRSGRVGNEQF
few	TRBJ2-3	TRBV10-3	AISRLETDTQY
once	TRBJ2-5	TRBV6-1	ASSPGQKYQETQY
few	TRBJ2-1	TRBV5-1	ASSRAFDRDRGEDEQF
NA	TRBJ1-2	TRBV20-1	SGHSYGYT
NA	TRBJ2-4	TRBV11-3	ASSSTGYRGQY
NA	TRBJ2-1	TRBV28	ASSFQRGGQNEQF
NA	TRBJ1-5	TRBV3-1	ASSPRGDGNQPQH
NA	TRBJ2-1	TRBV5-1	ASSPGTILPRNEQF
NA	TRBJ2-1	TRBV20-1	SARGGVGNYNEQF
NA	TRBJ2-3	TRBV20-1	SAYTPSGGYGTQY
NA	TRBJ2-1	TRBV9	ASSVGLAGGPPYNEQF
few	TRBJ2-4	TRBV18	ASSPPSMGNIQY
NA	TRBJ1-2	TRBV11-2	ASSSVRGDLYGYT
few	TRBJ1-1	TRBV6-1	ASRISGGGEAF
NA	TRBJ2-3	TRBV10-3	AIRRTEASTDTQY
few	TRBJ2-1	TRBV11-2	ASSSRGGEQF
NA	TRBJ1-5	TRBV19	ASSSEGAGQPQH
NA	TRBJ2-5	TRBV24-1	ATTGLADETQY
NA	TRBJ2-1	TRBV18	ASSPPIVDEQF
NA	TRBJ2-6	TRBV6-5	ASSYSIVRSGANVLT
NA	TRBJ2-1	TRBV20-1	SASIAGAAGNEQF
NA	TRBJ1-2	TRBV6-1	ASSESWTANYGYT
NA	TRBJ1-1	TRBV4-2	ASSRQTGTGAPLSTEAF
many	TRBJ2-1	TRBV29-1	SVDFREGRGGNEQF
NA	TRBJ1-5	TRBV10-3	AISEAGSNQPQH
NA	TRBJ2-1	TRBV24-1	ATSDTEAYNEQF
NA	TRBJ1-4	TRBV12-5	ASGLVLRGVVEKLF
NA	TRBJ2-3	TRBV3-1	ASSHQLGPSTDTQY
NA	TRBJ2-7	TRBV3-1	ASSHLGAFDEQY
NA	TRBJ2-2	TRBV5-1	ASRSGTSDTGELF
few	TRBJ2-1	TRBV7-2	ASSLGLGRGLYNEQF
few	TRBJ2-1	TRBV18	ASSLGLAVPYNEQF
NA	TRBJ2-1	TRBV20-1	SARSGTSGYNEQF
NA	TRBJ2-3	TRBV5-1	ASSRSGTGGTDTQY
NA	TRBJ1-4	TRBV6-5	ASSSNRGRAEKLF
few	TRBJ1-2	TRBV18	ASSPYATGINYGYT
NA	TRBJ2-1	TRBV4-1	ASSHFNSGTGPRGQF
many	TRBJ1-2	TRBV6-1	ASRARTSNYGYT